This TCR beta chain was sequenced during a study of cytomegalovirus exposure and HLA in healthy donors. CDR3 length: 14 residues. Germline V CDR1 and CDR2: SGHRS, YFSETQ. Trimming left V 7 bases short and J 2 bases short, with 15 bases between. To note about this clone: Its antigen is not known.

General study findings and limits: Immune exposure information comprised only CMV serostatus. As a later analysis revealed, the rate of TCR association differed by HLA locus, with DRB1 most and HLA-C fewest. Some TCR beta chains (164 of them) were listed as cytomegalovirus-associated. Previous analysis showed most TCR beta V segments were productive about 87% or about 30% of the time.

The PCR was carried out with 60 Vbeta primers and 13 Jbeta primers. The data were produced by immunoSEQ multiplex PCR, yet TCRdb's version contains in-frame clones alone and is incomplete. Of some 180,000 clones in the sample, roughly 87% were seen once. V and J are TRBV5-1 and TRBJ1-1; D is uncertain. The source material was PBMCs. This TCR was recovered from a boy younger than 10 in good health and CMV-seronegative. The CDR3 is CASGQGTLNTEAFF. The DNA of the CDR3 is TGCGCCAGCGGGCAAGGAACGCTAAACACTGAAGCTTTCTTT.